Below, one T cell receptor (beta chain) is given with its context. The CDR3 runs to 12 residues. Per the germline V gene, CDR1 is MNHEY and CDR2 is SVGEGT. The authors ran a second PCR of roughly 6 to 12 cycles using a sample-barcoded 5' primer and a J-beta primer mix. TCRdb reprocessed the 5' RACE reads with MiXCR, giving one entry per CDR3 protein. The data contain about 1.4 million distinct CDR3 sequences, 55% to 75% of them singletons. This sample is part of a study of blood T cells in healthy people across ages. J is TRBJ2-1 and V is TRBV6-2 or TRBV6-3; D call uncertain. The DNA end lines up better with TRBJ2-7; the J call may be wrong. The sample taken for sequencing was blood. The TCR was taken from a man between 18 and 29 years old in good health. The CDR3 protein is CASNTNPNEQYF. CDR3 coding DNA: TGTGCCAGTAACACCAACCCGAATGAGCAGTACTTC.